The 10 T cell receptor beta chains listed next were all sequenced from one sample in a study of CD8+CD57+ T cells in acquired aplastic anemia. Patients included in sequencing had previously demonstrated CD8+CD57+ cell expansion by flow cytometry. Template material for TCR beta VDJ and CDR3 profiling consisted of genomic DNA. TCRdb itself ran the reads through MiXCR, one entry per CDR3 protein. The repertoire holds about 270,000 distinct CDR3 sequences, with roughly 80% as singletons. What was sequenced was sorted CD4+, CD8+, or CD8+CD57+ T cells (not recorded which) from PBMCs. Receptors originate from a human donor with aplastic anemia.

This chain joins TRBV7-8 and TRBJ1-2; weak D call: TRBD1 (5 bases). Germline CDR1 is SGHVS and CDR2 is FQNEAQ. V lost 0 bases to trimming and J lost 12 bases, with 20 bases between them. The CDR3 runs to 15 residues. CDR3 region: CASSLAGPNSPLHTF. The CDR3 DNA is TGTGCCAGCAGCTTAGCGGGACCCAATTCACCCCTCCACACCTTC.

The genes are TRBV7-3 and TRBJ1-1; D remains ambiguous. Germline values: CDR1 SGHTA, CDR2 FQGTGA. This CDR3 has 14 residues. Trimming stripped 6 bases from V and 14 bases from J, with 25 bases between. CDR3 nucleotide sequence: TGTGCCAGCAGAAGTCACGCCAACGCCGCTGAAGACTTCTTT. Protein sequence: CASRSHANAAEDFF. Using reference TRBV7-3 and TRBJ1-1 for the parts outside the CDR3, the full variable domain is GAGVSQTPSNKVTEKGKYVELRCDPISGHTALYWYRQSLGQGPEFLIYFQGTGAADDSGLPNDRFFAVRPEGSVSTLKIQRTERGDSAVYLCASRSHANAAEDFFGQGTRLTVV.

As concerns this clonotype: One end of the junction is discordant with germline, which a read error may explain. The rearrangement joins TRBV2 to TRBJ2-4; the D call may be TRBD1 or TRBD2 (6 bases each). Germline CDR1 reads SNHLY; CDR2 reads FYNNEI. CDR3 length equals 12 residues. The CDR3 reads CASGGGGTNPHF. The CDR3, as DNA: TGTGCCAGCGGAGGAGGGGGGACCAATCCGCACTTC. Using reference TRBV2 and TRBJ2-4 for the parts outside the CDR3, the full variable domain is EPEVTQTPSHQVTQMGQEVILRCVPISNHLYFYWYRQILGQKVEFLVSFYNNEISEKSEIFDDQFSVERPDGSNFTLKIRSTKLEDSAMYFCASGGGGTNPHFGAGTRLSVL.

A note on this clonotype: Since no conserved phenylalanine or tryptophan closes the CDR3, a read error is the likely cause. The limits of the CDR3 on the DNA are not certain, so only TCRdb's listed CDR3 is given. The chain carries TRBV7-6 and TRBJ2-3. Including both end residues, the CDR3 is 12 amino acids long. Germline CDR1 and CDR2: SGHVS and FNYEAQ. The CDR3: CASSLSSYNSPL.

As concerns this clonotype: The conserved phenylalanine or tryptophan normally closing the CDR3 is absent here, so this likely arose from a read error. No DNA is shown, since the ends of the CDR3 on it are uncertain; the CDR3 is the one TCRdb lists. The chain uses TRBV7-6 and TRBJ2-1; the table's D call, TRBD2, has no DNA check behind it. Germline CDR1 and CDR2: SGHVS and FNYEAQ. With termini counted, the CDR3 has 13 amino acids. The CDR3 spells CASSLVSYNSPLH.

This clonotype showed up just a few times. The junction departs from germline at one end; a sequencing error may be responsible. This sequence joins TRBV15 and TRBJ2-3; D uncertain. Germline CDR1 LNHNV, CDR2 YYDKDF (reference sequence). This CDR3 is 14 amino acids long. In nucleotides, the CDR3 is TGTGCCAGCAGCATAGCCAGAGGTCCCGAGACGCAGTACTTT. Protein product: CASSIARGPETQYF.

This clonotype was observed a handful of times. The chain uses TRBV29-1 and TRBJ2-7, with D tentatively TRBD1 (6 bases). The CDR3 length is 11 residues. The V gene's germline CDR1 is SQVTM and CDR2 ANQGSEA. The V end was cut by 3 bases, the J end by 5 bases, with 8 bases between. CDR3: CSVDRGHEQYF. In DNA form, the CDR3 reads TGCAGCGTTGACAGGGGCCACGAGCAGTACTTC.

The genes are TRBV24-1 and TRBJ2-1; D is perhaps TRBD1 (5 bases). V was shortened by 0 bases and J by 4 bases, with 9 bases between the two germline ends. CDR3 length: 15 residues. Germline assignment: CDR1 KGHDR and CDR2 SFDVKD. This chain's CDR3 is CATSDLKGPYNEQFF. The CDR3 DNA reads TGTGCCACCAGTGATTTGAAGGGGCCGTACAATGAGCAGTTCTTC.

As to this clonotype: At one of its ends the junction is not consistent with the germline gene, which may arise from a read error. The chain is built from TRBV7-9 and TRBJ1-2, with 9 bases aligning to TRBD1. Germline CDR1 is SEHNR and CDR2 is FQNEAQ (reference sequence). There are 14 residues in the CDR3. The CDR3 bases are TGTGCCAGCAGCCCCAGGGACAGGGCCTATGGCCACACCTTC. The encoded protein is CASSPRDRAYGHTF.

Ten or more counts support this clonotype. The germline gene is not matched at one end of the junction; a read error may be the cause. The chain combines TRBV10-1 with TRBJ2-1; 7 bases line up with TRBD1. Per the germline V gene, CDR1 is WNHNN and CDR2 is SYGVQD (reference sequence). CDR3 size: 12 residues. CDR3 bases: TGCGCCAGCAGCCAAGACAGGGAAAGGCGCAATTTC. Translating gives CASSQDRERRNF.